This T cell receptor (beta chain) appears in the sequencing data of a study of blood T cell repertoires in COVID-19. Study as a whole: COVID-19 samples, acute and convalescent, were from the United States, Italy and Spain. From T cells, B-cell-depleted T cells, or PBMCs came the material, which was cDNA or gDNA.

Authors' processing steps: Estimated nucleated cell counts came from reference gene primer amplification. The method was immunoSEQ multiplex PCR; TCRdb's version includes in-frame clones alone and lacks a portion of them. V and J calls and clone size are as listed in that table; D and trimming were resolved from the DNA. The sample contains 150,000 to 200,000 clones, about 87% of which appear only once. The sequence derives from a man aged 40-50 years with active or convalescent COVID-19. Sequenced input: peripheral blood.

The CDR3 loop is CASSEYGGLLEKLFF. CDR3 DNA sequence: TGTGCCAGCAGTGAATACGGGGGGCTGCTAGAAAAACTGTTTTTT. This chain joins TRBV2 and TRBJ1-4; a weak D match, TRBD1 (6 bases). The germline V gene encodes CDR1 SNHLY and CDR2 FYNNEI. Trimming cost V 2 bases and J 8 bases, with 15 bases left between them. The CDR3 extends over 15 amino acids.